Following are 22 T cell receptor beta chains from one sample sequenced in a study of T cell responses to AZD1222 COVID-19 vaccine. Profiled with immunoSEQ multiplex PCR; TCRdb holds only in-frame clones, not every one. This table holds about 110,000 clones, 94% found once. The starting material was peripheral blood, obtained 28 days after the second AZD1222 dose. The receptors come from an adult who received the AZD1222 COVID-19 vaccine.

The V gene is TRBV11-2, the J gene TRBJ1-1, with D possibly matching TRBD1 (6 bases). The V end lost 1 base, the J end lost 4 bases, and 10 bases lay between the germline ends. Germline-derived CDR1 and CDR2 are SGHAT and FQNNGV. The CDR3 spans 14 residues. CDR3 bases: TGTGCCAGCAGCTTAGTCGGGGGCGGCACTGAAGCTTTCTTT. Its translation is CASSLVGGGTEAFF.

The chain uses TRBV2 and TRBJ2-1; D is perhaps TRBD2 (6 bases). V was trimmed by 0 bases and J by 8 bases, leaving 17 bases between them. CDR3 length: 16 residues. The germline gives CDR1 SNHLY, CDR2 FYNNEI. The CDR3 DNA is TGTGCCAGCAGTGAAGCGCTTCATGGAGGGTATCATGAGCAGTTCTTC. Translated: CASSEALHGGYHEQFF.

The chain recombines TRBV7-9 with TRBJ1-2; 7 nucleotides match TRBD1. The germline CDR1 and CDR2 sequences are SEHNR and FQNEAQ (reference sequence). V shed 5 bases and J 4 bases; nucleotides not matched to a gene: 4. This CDR3 has 13 residues. This CDR3 reads CASSPGGIYGYTF. The CDR3 nucleotides read TGTGCCAGCAGCCCAGGGGGGATCTATGGCTACACCTTC.

V and J are TRBV6-1 and TRBJ2-3, with a tentative D call TRBD2 (6 bases). Per the germline V gene, CDR1 is MNHNS and CDR2 is SASEGT. The CDR3 extends over 17 amino acids. Trimming cost V 2 bases and J 2 bases, with 17 bases left between them. CDR3 residues: CASSEIGLQEITDTQYF. The CDR3 DNA is TGTGCCAGCAGTGAAATAGGACTACAAGAGATCACAGATACGCAGTATTTT.

The chain carries TRBV9 and TRBJ2-7; D gene uncertain. Trimming removed 2 bases from V and 2 bases from J, with 17 bases in between. The germline gives CDR1 SGDLS, CDR2 YYNGEE. The CDR3 contains 16 residues. CDR3 sequence (DNA): TGTGCCAGCAGCGTCGACCTGGTCCTACCCCCCTACGAGCAGTACTTC. Protein product: CASSVDLVLPPYEQYF. Together with reference TRBV9 and TRBJ2-7, the CDR3 gives the full variable domain: DSGVTQTPKHLITATGQRVTLRCSPRSGDLSVYWYQQSLDQGLQFLIQYYNGEERAKGNILERFSAQQFPDLHSELNLSSLELGDSALYFCASSVDLVLPPYEQYFGPGTRLTVT.

The V gene is TRBV5-4, the J gene TRBJ1-2; tentative D call: TRBD1 (5 bases). Germline V gives CDR1 SGHNT, CDR2 YYREEE (reference sequence). This CDR3 comprises 16 residues. V gave up 3 bases and J gave up 4 bases, with 19 bases separating them. CDR3 DNA sequence: TGTGCCAGCAGCTGGACGGGACCGCTCACGTCCTATGGCTACACCTTC. Translating it yields CASSWTGPLTSYGYTF.

The chain has TRBV27 and TRBJ2-5; D gene uncertain. The V end lost 6 bases, the J end lost 2 bases, and 16 bases lay between the germline ends. Germline-derived CDR1 and CDR2 are MNHEY and SMNVEV (reference sequence). The CDR3 runs to 15 residues. The CDR3 DNA reads TGTGCCAGCAGCTCCCGCAGGCTGGAGCAAGAGACCCAGTACTTC. Amino acids: CASSSRRLEQETQYF.

This rearrangement joins TRBV5-1 to TRBJ2-3, with 11 bases fitting TRBD2. The V and J ends lost 7 bases and 0 bases, in that order; junction bases with no gene match: 16. Per the germline V gene, CDR1 is SGHRS and CDR2 is YFSETQ. There are 19 residues in the CDR3. The CDR3, as DNA: TGCGCCAGCTGTCAACTAGCGGGGGCCTCCCTAGCTAGCACAGATACGCAGTATTTT. Its translation is CASCQLAGASLASTDTQYF.

V usage is TRBV4-1 and J usage is TRBJ1-4; D is uncertain. The CDR3 has 13 amino acids. Germline assignment: CDR1 MGHRA and CDR2 YSYEKL. V was clipped by 1 base and J by 7 bases, with 7 bases between them. Here the CDR3 reads CASSQGISEKLFF. The DNA for the CDR3 is TGCGCCAGCAGCCAAGGCATCTCTGAAAAACTGTTTTTT.

The V and J genes are TRBV30 and TRBJ2-2, with D possibly TRBD2 on 5 matching bases. V gave up 3 bases and J gave up 6 bases, with 5 bases separating them. The CDR3 contains 11 residues. The germline gives CDR1 GTSNPN, CDR2 SVGIG (reference sequence). DNA for the CDR3: TGTGCCTGGAGGGGAGCCGGGGAGCTGTTTTTT. It codes for CAWRGAGELFF.

V is TRBV28 and J is TRBJ1-5, with no clear D. Looked up from germline, CDR1 is MDHEN and CDR2 is SYDVKM. This CDR3 contains 14 residues. Trimming took 2 bases from V and 5 from J, leaving 10 bases between them. CDR3 bases: TGTGCCAGCAGTTTAGTCAGCAGGTATCAGCCCCAGCATTTT. Amino acid sequence: CASSLVSRYQPQHF. The whole variable domain, remainder taken from reference TRBV28 and TRBJ1-5, is DVKVTQSSRYLVKRTGEKVFLECVQDMDHENMFWYRQDPGLGLRLIYFSYDVKMKEKGDIPEGYSVSREKKERFSLILESASTNQTSMYLCASSLVSRYQPQHFGDGTRLSIL.

The chain carries TRBV30 and TRBJ1-5, with D uncertain. The CDR3 loop spans 15 amino acids. V dropped 0 bases and J dropped 9 bases, with 18 bases sitting between them. From germline, CDR1 is GTSNPN and CDR2 SVGIG (reference sequence). Here the CDR3 DNA reads TGTGCCTGGAGTGTAAGGATTGGGCAACGGGGGCCCCAGCATTTT. Amino acids: CAWSVRIGQRGPQHF. The full variable domain, with the rest looked up from reference TRBV30 and TRBJ1-5, is SQTIHQWPATLVQPVGSPLSLECTVEGTSNPNLYWYRQAAGRGLQLLFYSVGIGQISSEVPQNLSASRPQDRQFILSSKKLLLSDSGFYLCAWSVRIGQRGPQHFGDGTRLSIL.

The chain links TRBV15 to TRBJ2-7, with TRBD1 identical over 7 bases. Germline V gene data show CDR1 as LNHNV and CDR2 as YYDKDF (reference sequence). J gave up 1 base and V 5 bases, and 11 bases lay outside the gene matches. CDR3 length: 16 residues. CDR3 sequence (DNA): TGTGCCACCAGCGGATTACCGGGACAGAAGTCCTACGAGCAGTACTTC. Translated, it gives CATSGLPGQKSYEQYF.

The chain joins TRBV5-1 to TRBJ2-7; 13 bases map to TRBD2. Germline V CDR1 and CDR2: SGHRS, YFSETQ. J was trimmed by 3 bases and V by 2 bases; bases with no gene match: 8. The CDR3 length is 17 residues. The CDR3 sequence is CASSLGLAGVKDYEQYF. As DNA, the CDR3 is TGCGCCAGCAGCTTAGGACTAGCGGGAGTGAAGGACTACGAGCAGTACTTC. Looking up the rest from reference TRBV5-1 and TRBJ2-7 gives the full variable domain: KAGVTQTPRYLIKTRGQQVTLSCSPISGHRSVSWYQQTPGQGLQFLFEYFSETQRNKGNFPGRFSGRQFSNSRSEMNVSTLELGDSALYLCASSLGLAGVKDYEQYFGPGTRLTVT.

V is TRBV5-1 and J is TRBJ2-3; 10 positions agree with TRBD2. With V trimmed by 1 base and J by 3 bases, 11 bases remained unmatched. Germline assignment: CDR1 SGHRS and CDR2 YFSETQ. CDR3 length: 18 residues. The CDR3 DNA sequence: TGCGCCAGCAGCTTGCGGCTAGCGGGAGCCACGGGGACAGATACGCAGTATTTT. It yields the protein CASSLRLAGATGTDTQYF.

The chain combines TRBV7-7 with TRBJ2-2; 8 bases match TRBD1. V lost 0 bases, J lost 6 bases, and 9 bases stayed unmatched. Germline loops: CDR1 SSHAT, CDR2 FNYEAQ (reference sequence). This CDR3 spans 17 amino acids. The CDR3 loop reads CASSLAPWAGGAGELFF. Here the CDR3 DNA reads TGTGCCAGCAGCTTAGCCCCGTGGGCAGGGGGCGCCGGGGAGCTGTTTTTT.

V usage is TRBV5-6 and J usage is TRBJ2-1; tentatively, D is TRBD1 (6 bases). The V gene lost 5 bases and the J gene lost 3 bases, with 15 bases spanning the gap. The germline V gene encodes CDR1 SGHDT and CDR2 YYEEEE. This CDR3 has 15 residues. The CDR3 DNA follows: TGTGCCAGCAGAAGACAGGATGAACGCTACAATGAGCAGTTCTTC. Protein product: CASRRQDERYNEQFF.

The CDR3 DNA reads as TGTGCCAGCAGTGACCAGGGGGAGGCGAACACTGAAGCTTTCTTT. Encoded protein: CASSDQGEANTEAFF. The chain links TRBV6-1 to TRBJ1-1; 7 bases line up with TRBD1. Per germline, CDR1 MNHNS and CDR2 SASEGT. With V trimmed by 3 bases and J by 1 base, 5 bases remained unmatched. The CDR3 sequence is 15 residues long.

This chain joins TRBV2 and TRBJ1-4; weak D call: TRBD1 (5 bases). The CDR3 runs 15 residues. The ends were cut back, 2 bases at V and 7 bases at J, with 14 bases in the middle. Germline values: CDR1 SNHLY, CDR2 FYNNEI. The CDR3 nucleotides are TGTGCCAGCAGTGAAATGGGGCAGGGCGGTGAAAAACTGTTTTTT. Protein product: CASSEMGQGGEKLFF.

The J gene is TRBJ2-7, the V gene TRBV9; D possibly corresponds to TRBD1 (7 bases). The CDR3 runs to 14 residues. V lost 4 bases to trimming and J lost 2 bases, with 13 bases between them. The germline CDR1 and CDR2 sequences are SGDLS and YYNGEE. CDR3 nucleotides: TGTGCCAGCAGCCCCGGAGGGGGCCCCTACGAGCAGTACTTC. Translation: CASSPGGGPYEQYF.

V is TRBV2 and J is TRBJ1-6, with 10 bases identical to TRBD1. Losses at the gene ends were 6 bases for V and 9 bases for J; bases not matched to a gene: 8. The germline CDR1 and CDR2 sequences are SNHLY and FYNNEI. There are 15 residues in the CDR3. CDR3 sequence reads: CASSRDRGYSSPLHF. The CDR3 DNA reads as TGTGCCAGCAGCCGGGACAGGGGTTACTCTTCACCCCTCCACTTT.

V usage is TRBV6-1 and J usage is TRBJ1-2; TRBD1 agrees at 7 bases. The CDR3 has 14 amino acids. CDR1 MNHNS and CDR2 SASEGT come from the germline V gene. The junction had 5 bases not matched to a gene; V was cut back by 2 bases and J by 5 bases. The CDR3 nucleotides read TGTGCCAGCAGTGAATCAGGGGGTTGGTATGGCTACACCTTC. This sequence encodes CASSESGGWYGYTF.